This is a list of T cell receptor beta chains from one sample in a study of patients and donors after allogeneic stem cell transplantation. TCRdb reanalysed the RT-PCR reads using MiXCR and keeps one entry per CDR3 protein. The sample has hundreds of thousands of distinct CDR3 sequences, around 15% seen once. Sequencing used blood, either unsorted or a sorted T cell fraction (not recorded which). Receptors were obtained from a human donor who was either an allogeneic HSCT recipient or a stem cell or donor lymphocyte infusion donor (not recorded which). It is not recorded whose cells these are; they may come from a transplant donor. The CDR3 runs from the conserved cysteine through the conserved F or W. Fields, in order: D gene, J gene, V gene, clone size, CDR3 protein, CDR3 DNA. The D gene is left open where the match is weak. Clone sizes are given selectively: once, few, many, or a class where the clone is expanded.

D: TRBD2
J: TRBJ2-1
V: TRBV20-1
size: -
CDR3: CSAQREGAYNEQFF
DNA: TGCAGTGCCCAGCGGGAGGGAGCCTACAATGAGCAGTTCTTC

D: TRBD1
J: TRBJ1-1
V: TRBV30
size: -
CDR3: CAWSTGQGNTEAFF
DNA: TGTGCCTGGAGTACGGGACAGGGGAACACTGAAGCTTTCTTT

D: TRBD2
J: TRBJ2-1
V: TRBV20-1
size: many
CDR3: CSAESGGDIEQFF
DNA: TGCAGTGCTGAAAGCGGGGGGGATATTGAGCAGTTCTTC

D: -
J: TRBJ1-1
V: TRBV7-7
size: -
CDR3: CASSPMGTTEAFF
DNA: TGTGCTAGCAGCCCTATGGGGACCACTGAAGCTTTCTTT

D: -
J: TRBJ1-1
V: TRBV20-1
size: few
CDR3: CSARDLRGTEAFF
DNA: TGCAGTGCTAGAGATCTGAGGGGGACTGAAGCTTTCTTT

D: -
J: TRBJ2-1
V: TRBV11-2
size: -
CDR3: CASSLDGGPNNEQFF
DNA: TGTGCCAGCAGCTTAGATGGGGGACCAAACAATGAGCAGTTCTTC

D: TRBD1
J: TRBJ1-2
V: TRBV4-2
size: -
CDR3: CASSQGVGTESGYGYTF
DNA: TGTGCCAGCAGCCAAGGGGTCGGGACAGAGTCAGGCTATGGCTACACCTTC

D: TRBD2
J: TRBJ2-1
V: TRBV12-3/TRBV12-4
size: -
CDR3: CASSPWEGPYNEQFF
DNA: TGTGCCAGCAGTCCGTGGGAGGGGCCCTACAATGAGCAGTTCTTC

D: TRBD1
J: TRBJ2-2
V: TRBV24-1
size: few
CDR3: CATSALGQGLNTGELFF
DNA: TGTGCCACCAGTGCCCTCGGACAGGGGCTAAACACCGGGGAGCTGTTTTTT

D: -
J: TRBJ1-1
V: TRBV6-2/TRBV6-3
size: -
CDR3: CASRETVEAFF
DNA: TGTGCCAGCAGGGAGACAGTTGAAGCTTTCTTT

D: -
J: TRBJ1-5
V: TRBV7-3
size: few
CDR3: CASSLKKGNQPQHF
DNA: TGTGCCAGCAGCTTAAAAAAGGGCAATCAGCCCCAGCATTTT

D: -
J: TRBJ1-1
V: TRBV20-1
size: -
CDR3: CSHPGKMNTEAFF
DNA: TGCAGCCACCCGGGGAAAATGAACACTGAAGCTTTCTTT

D: TRBD1
J: TRBJ2-4
V: TRBV24-1
size: few
CDR3: CATSDSPRTGRNIQYF
DNA: TGTGCCACCAGTGATTCACCCAGGACAGGGAGGAACATTCAGTACTTC

D: TRBD1
J: TRBJ2-2
V: TRBV9
size: few
CDR3: CASRGQGPGELFF
DNA: TGTGCCAGCAGGGGACAGGGACCCGGGGAGCTGTTTTTT

D: -
J: TRBJ1-3
V: TRBV4-3
size: few
CDR3: CASSQRGVGNTIYF
DNA: TGCGCCAGCAGCCAACGGGGGGTCGGAAACACCATATATTTT

D: -
J: TRBJ1-5
V: TRBV12-3/TRBV12-4
size: many
CDR3: CASSSRRTASNQPQHF
DNA: TGTGCCAGCAGCTCCCGGAGGACTGCTAGCAATCAGCCCCAGCATTTT

D: -
J: TRBJ2-7
V: TRBV27
size: -
CDR3: CASSHLQEGTYEQYF
DNA: TGTGCCAGCAGTCACCTTCAGGAGGGTACCTACGAGCAGTACTTC

D: TRBD2
J: TRBJ2-7
V: TRBV4-2
size: -
CDR3: CASSQEAGTSDYEQYF
DNA: TGTGCCAGCAGCCAAGAGGCCGGGACTAGCGACTACGAGCAGTACTTC

D: TRBD1
J: TRBJ1-4
V: TRBV29-1
size: -
CDR3: CSGSGTGGSSNEKLFF
DNA: TGCAGCGGCTCCGGGACAGGGGGCTCGTCTAATGAAAAACTGTTTTTT

D: TRBD1
J: TRBJ1-1
V: TRBV20-1
size: few
CDR3: CSARDSWEAFF
DNA: TGCAGTGCCCGGGACAGTTGGGAAGCTTTCTTT

D: TRBD1
J: TRBJ1-1
V: TRBV7-9
size: many
CDR3: CASSWGQPGKTEAFF
DNA: TGTGCCAGCAGCTGGGGACAGCCAGGGAAAACTGAAGCTTTCTTT

D: -
J: TRBJ2-5
V: TRBV5-1
size: few
CDR3: CASSPKSWCRYF
DNA: TGCGCCAGCAGCCCCAAAAGTTGGTGTCGGTACTTC

D: TRBD1
J: TRBJ1-1
V: TRBV5-1
size: many
CDR3: CASSLGQMNTEAFF
DNA: TGTGCCAGCAGCTTGGGACAGATGAACACTGAAGCTTTCTTT

D: -
J: TRBJ1-1
V: TRBV2
size: few
CDR3: CASSPGAIEAFF
DNA: TGTGCCAGCAGCCCAGGGGCTATTGAAGCTTTCTTT

D: TRBD2
J: TRBJ2-1
V: TRBV27
size: few
CDR3: CASSFPGRAVYEQFF
DNA: TGTGCCAGCAGTTTCCCCGGGAGGGCCGTCTATGAGCAGTTCTTC

D: -
J: TRBJ1-1
V: TRBV10-3
size: -
CDR3: CAISHSGTRNTEAFF
DNA: TGTGCCATCAGTCATTCCGGGACAAGGAACACTGAAGCTTTCTTT

D: -
J: TRBJ2-7
V: TRBV7-8
size: -
CDR3: CASSGRTGSYEQYF
DNA: TGTGCCAGCAGCGGCAGGACGGGTTCCTACGAGCAGTACTTC

D: TRBD1
J: TRBJ2-3
V: TRBV7-3
size: few
CDR3: CASSRNHRGQADTQYF
DNA: TGTGCCAGCAGCCGCAACCACAGGGGGCAGGCAGATACGCAGTATTTT

D: -
J: TRBJ2-2
V: TRBV5-1
size: -
CDR3: CASSLEISGAKGPGELFF
DNA: TGCGCCAGCAGCTTGGAAATCTCCGGGGCAAAAGGACCCGGGGAGCTGTTTTTT

D: TRBD2
J: TRBJ2-1
V: TRBV18
size: -
CDR3: CASSNLAGAIDEQFF
DNA: TGTGCCAGCTCAAATCTAGCGGGAGCTATCGATGAGCAGTTCTTC

D: TRBD2
J: TRBJ2-1
V: TRBV20-1
size: -
CDR3: CSAQLAGGWNEQFF
DNA: TGCAGTGCCCAACTAGCGGGAGGGTGGAATGAGCAGTTCTTC

D: -
J: TRBJ1-2
V: TRBV5-1
size: few
CDR3: CASSEGLAYGYTF
DNA: TGCGCCAGCAGCGAGGGACTGGCCTATGGCTACACCTTC

D: -
J: TRBJ2-5
V: TRBV7-9
size: -
CDR3: CASSLGYGDRETQYF
DNA: TGTGCCAGCAGCTTGGGTTACGGAGACCGAGAGACCCAGTACTTC

D: -
J: TRBJ1-1
V: TRBV6-1
size: many
CDR3: CASSQGRRNTEAFF
DNA: TGTGCCAGCAGTCAGGGGCGTAGGAACACTGAAGCTTTCTTT

D: -
J: TRBJ2-2
V: TRBV6-2/TRBV6-3
size: -
CDR3: CASSQVGHGELFF
DNA: TGTGCCAGCAGTCAGGTGGGACACGGGGAGCTGTTTTTT

D: TRBD2
J: TRBJ2-2
V: TRBV7-6
size: few
CDR3: CASSRRTSGGFTGELFF
DNA: TGTGCCAGCAGCCGGCGGACTAGCGGGGGGTTCACCGGGGAGCTGTTTTTT

D: -
J: TRBJ2-3
V: TRBV4-3
size: many
CDR3: CASSQGVARTDTQYF
DNA: TGCGCCAGCAGCCAAGGTGTTGCAAGGACAGATACGCAGTATTTT

D: TRBD2
J: TRBJ2-3
V: TRBV7-9
size: -
CDR3: CASRLAGGITDTQYF
DNA: TGTGCCAGCAGGCTAGCGGGAGGGATCACAGATACGCAGTATTTT

D: -
J: TRBJ2-1
V: TRBV18
size: few
CDR3: CASSQIAPGTVYNEQFF
DNA: TGTGCCAGCTCTCAAATAGCACCGGGGACGGTTTACAATGAGCAGTTCTTC

D: -
J: TRBJ1-4
V: TRBV7-8
size: -
CDR3: CASSSDFFSEKLFF
DNA: TGTGCCAGCAGCTCCGACTTCTTTAGTGAAAAACTGTTTTTT

D: -
J: TRBJ1-1
V: TRBV6-5
size: -
CDR3: CASSSPPGNTEAFF
DNA: TGTGCCAGCAGTTCCCCACCTGGGAACACTGAAGCTTTCTTT

D: -
J: TRBJ1-1
V: TRBV7-2
size: -
CDR3: CASSSGPRRTEAFF
DNA: TGTGCCAGCAGCTCGGGACCCCGGCGGACTGAAGCTTTCTTT

D: -
J: TRBJ2-2
V: TRBV5-1
size: few
CDR3: CASSLGLASSPGELFF
DNA: TGCGCCAGCAGCTTAGGGCTAGCGTCTTCCCCCGGGGAGCTGTTTTTT

D: -
J: TRBJ1-1
V: TRBV6-2/TRBV6-3
size: -
CDR3: CASRRDGGNTEAFF
DNA: TGTGCCAGCAGGAGGGACGGAGGAAACACTGAAGCTTTCTTT